The 28 T cell receptor beta chains below come from one sample, sequenced in a study of OX40 agonist ivuxolimab in advanced cancers. Sequenced by immunoSEQ multiplex PCR; TCRdb stores in-frame clones only, minus some. Of about 80,000 clones in the sample, 90% to 95% are singletons; the top ten hold about 0.32%. Sequences were derived from CD4+ or CD8+ T cells sorted from blood, sampled in a trial of the OX40 agonist ivuxolimab. Receptors originate from an adult with an advanced solid tumor such as melanoma, head and neck, liver or kidney cancer.

This chain joins TRBV2 and TRBJ2-7, with 8 nucleotides matching TRBD1. After removal of 6 bases from V and 1 base from J, the junction contained 5 bases not matched to a gene. The germline gives CDR1 SNHLY, CDR2 FYNNEI. CDR3 size: 14 residues. The CDR3 reads CASSGQGVSYEQYF. In DNA form, the CDR3 reads TGTGCCAGCAGCGGACAGGGAGTGTCCTACGAGCAGTACTTC.

With regard to this clone: Other DNA variants within this sample encode the same CDR3. This chain joins TRBV7-2 and TRBJ2-3; no clear D. V was cut by 4 bases and J by 4 bases, with 6 bases left in between. Germline loops: CDR1 SGHTA, CDR2 FQGNSA. The CDR3 spans 12 residues. For the CDR3, the DNA is TGTGCCAGCAGCTCCCTCTCAGATACGCAGTATTTT. This encodes CASSSLSDTQYF.

V and J are TRBV6-5 and TRBJ1-6, with 7 bases that match TRBD1. Germline V gives CDR1 MNHEY, CDR2 SVGAGI. The CDR3 spans 15 residues. The V gene end was trimmed by 4 bases and the J gene end by 7 bases; junction bases not matched to a gene: 7. In nucleotides, the CDR3 is TGTGCCAGCAGTTCCTCCGGGACAGCCAATTCACCCCTCCACTTT. Its translation is CASSSSGTANSPLHF.

The rearrangement joins TRBV18 to TRBJ2-6; D is uncertain. The V end was cut by 1 base, the J end by 1 base, with 5 bases between. This CDR3 has 15 amino acids. CDR1 is KGHSH and CDR2 is LQKENI in the germline V gene. The CDR3 nucleotides read TGTGCCAGCTCACCACAGAATTCTGGGGCCAACGTCCTGACTTTC. This encodes CASSPQNSGANVLTF.

This chain joins TRBV19 and TRBJ2-3; 7 nucleotides agree with TRBD1. Germline V lookup: CDR1 LNHDA, CDR2 SQIVND (reference sequence). CDR3 length: 15 residues. V lost 6 bases, J lost 0 bases, and 6 bases stayed unmatched. CDR3 bases: TGTGCCAGTAGAGGGACAGACTTTAGCACAGATACGCAGTATTTT. Translation gives CASRGTDFSTDTQYF.

The chain uses TRBV5-1 and TRBJ2-3; possible D gene TRBD2, 6 bases. V lost 0 bases to trimming and J lost 0 bases, with 11 bases between them. The CDR3 sequence is 16 residues long. Germline V gene data show CDR1 as SGHRS and CDR2 as YFSETQ. The CDR3 sequence: CASSLAGLASTDTQYF. The CDR3, as DNA: TGCGCCAGCAGCTTGGCTGGGCTAGCGAGCACAGATACGCAGTATTTT.

V usage is TRBV10-3 and J usage is TRBJ2-1; 11 positions agree with TRBD2. The CDR3 runs 15 residues. Germline trimming cut 3 bases from V and 3 bases from J; bases unmatched to any gene: 1. Germline V gene data show CDR1 as ENHRY and CDR2 as SYGVKD. The CDR3, as DNA: TGTGCCATCAGTGATACTAGCGGGAGCTACAATGAGCAGTTCTTC. Amino acid sequence: CAISDTSGSYNEQFF.

The gene calls are TRBV4-3 and TRBJ2-4; 10 bases line up with TRBD1. J was trimmed by 4 bases and V by 0 bases; bases with no gene match: 9. Germline values: CDR1 LGHNA, CDR2 YSLEER. The length of the CDR3 is 18 residues. The CDR3 loop reads CASSQDRTGGSGKNIQYF. CDR3 nucleotides: TGCGCCAGCAGCCAAGATCGGACAGGGGGGTCGGGGAAAAACATTCAGTACTTC.

The V call is TRBV4-3, the J call TRBJ2-3, with D tentatively TRBD2 (6 bases). This CDR3 region has 17 residues. V lost 1 base and J lost 4, with 18 bases in between. Germline CDR1 is LGHNA and CDR2 is YSLEER. CDR3 in DNA: TGCGCCAGCAGCCAAGTTGGCAGGGAGGTTTTCGCAGATACGCAGTATTTT. Translated, it gives CASSQVGREVFADTQYF.

This clone was observed a handful of times. V and J are TRBV16 and TRBJ1-2; D call uncertain. The germline V gene encodes CDR1 KGHSY and CDR2 FQNENV. The V gene lost 0 bases and the J gene lost 4 bases, with 6 bases spanning the gap. The CDR3 loop spans 13 amino acids. The CDR3, as DNA: TGTGCCAGCAGCCAATCTTCATTCTATGGCTACACCTTC. Protein sequence: CASSQSSFYGYTF. Based on the CDR3 plus reference TRBV16 and TRBJ1-2, the full variable domain is GEEVAQTPKHLVRGEGQKAKLYCAPIKGHSYVFWYQQVLKNEFKFLISFQNENVFDETGMPKERFSAKCLPNSPCSLEIQATKLEDSAVYFCASSQSSFYGYTFGSGTRLTVV.

The V gene is TRBV2, the J gene TRBJ2-2; 10 positions match TRBD2. Germline V gene lookup returns CDR1 SNHLY and CDR2 FYNNEI. CDR3 length equals 16 residues. With 3 bases clipped from V and 1 base from J, the junction kept 2 bases outside the gene matches. The DNA for the CDR3 is TGTGCCAGCAGTGACGTAGCGGGGGGGAACACCGGGGAGCTGTTTTTT. It codes for CASSDVAGGNTGELFF.

The rearrangement joins TRBV4-3 to TRBJ2-5, with 9 bases identical to TRBD1. This CDR3 is 17 amino acids long. The germline V gene encodes CDR1 LGHNA and CDR2 YSLEER. The V and J ends lost 0 bases and 9 bases, in that order; junction bases with no gene match: 14. The CDR3 reads CASSQDGRGQGAWAQYF. Here the CDR3 DNA reads TGCGCCAGCAGCCAAGATGGCCGGGGACAGGGCGCCTGGGCCCAGTACTTC.

This chain uses TRBV6-5 with TRBJ1-1, with unresolved D. CDR3 length: 11 amino acids. The germline gives CDR1 MNHEY, CDR2 SVGAGI. Trimming shortened V by 5 bases and J by 11 bases, and 12 bases separated the two germline ends. CDR3 bases: TGTGCCAGCAGTGAAGTCCCTGTGGCTTTCTTT. It encodes CASSEVPVAFF.

The V and J genes are TRBV21-1 and TRBJ1-6; no check of the table's D call, TRBD1, against the DNA was made. TRBV21-1 is assigned pseudogene status. This CDR3 spans 19 amino acids. CDR3 nucleotide sequence: TGTGCCAGCAGCAAGAATCGGCAGGGGGCATTGTTTAATAATTCACCCCTCCACTTT. This gives the protein CASSKNRQGALFNNSPLHF.

Note on this clone: At one of its ends the junction is not consistent with the germline gene, which may arise from a read error. The rearrangement links TRBV5-8 to TRBJ1-2, with unresolved D. This CDR3 is built from 12 residues. The V gene's germline CDR1 is SGHTS and CDR2 YDEGEE. CDR3 DNA sequence: TGTGCCAGAAGCTTGGTAGGGAATGGCTACACCTTC. Residues: CARSLVGNGYTF.

The CDR3 here is CASSEPGADTQYF. The DNA of the CDR3 is TGTGCCAGCAGTGAACCGGGAGCAGATACGCAGTATTTT. This chain joins TRBV6-1 and TRBJ2-3; D possibly corresponds to TRBD2 (6 bases). The germline CDR1 and CDR2 sequences are MNHNS and SASEGT. The CDR3 spans 13 residues. The V end lost 2 bases, the J end lost 4 bases, and 7 bases lay between the germline ends.

The chain has TRBV5-4 and TRBJ2-5, with 7 bases matching TRBD1. This CDR3 has 15 amino acids. Trimming cost V 6 bases and J 1 base; bases outside gene matches: 9. Germline V CDR1 and CDR2: SGHNT, YYREEE (reference sequence). The CDR3 sequence is CASTDRGTAQETQYF. The CDR3 DNA follows: TGTGCCAGCACCGACCGAGGGACAGCCCAAGAGACCCAGTACTTC.

This clone was detected once. The gene calls are TRBV30 and TRBJ2-7; 7 bases line up with TRBD1. This CDR3 has 16 residues. The J segment lost 2 bases and the V segment lost 0 bases, leaving 10 bases of the junction unmatched. CDR1 GTSNPN and CDR2 SVGIG come from the germline V gene (reference sequence). This CDR3 reads CAWSVRNQGDTYEQYF. As DNA, the CDR3 is TGTGCCTGGAGTGTACGGAATCAGGGGGACACCTACGAGCAGTACTTC.

The genes are TRBV18 and TRBJ1-5; D is possibly TRBD1 (6 bases). This CDR3 comprises 19 residues. V gave up 1 base and J gave up 3 bases, with 22 bases separating them. CDR1 and CDR2 (germline): KGHSH, LQKENI. The CDR3 here is CASSPRGSTGWDNNQPQHF. The DNA of the CDR3 is TGTGCCAGCTCACCACGAGGGAGTACAGGGTGGGATAACAATCAGCCCCAGCATTTT.

Turning to this clone: At one end the junction does not follow the germline gene, possibly because of a read error. Other DNA sequences within the sample encode an identical CDR3. V usage is TRBV7-2 and J usage is TRBJ1-4; unclear D gene. Germline-derived CDR1 and CDR2 are SGHTA and FQGNSA. There are 13 residues in the CDR3. CDR3 region: CASSLVADEKLFF. CDR3 bases: TGTGCCAGTAGCTTAGTGGCGGATGAAAAACTGTTTTTT. Drawing the rest from reference TRBV7-2 and TRBJ1-4, the complete variable domain is GAGVSQSPSNKVTEKGKDVELRCDPISGHTALYWYRQSLGQGLEFLIYFQGNSAPDKSGLPSDRFSAERTGGSVSTLTIQRTQQEDSAVYLCASSLVADEKLFFGSGTQLSVL.

J is TRBJ1-5 and V is TRBV6-5; D remains ambiguous. The CDR3 sequence is 13 residues long. The germline V gene has CDR1 MNHEY and CDR2 SVGAGI. The V end was cut by 0 bases, the J end by 3 bases, with 3 bases between. The DNA for the CDR3 is TGTGCCAGCAGTTACTCGATCAATCAGCCCCAGCATTTT. Translation gives CASSYSINQPQHF.

V usage is TRBV6-4 and J usage is TRBJ2-2; D could derive from TRBD1 or TRBD2 (6 bases each). The CDR3 has 15 amino acids. V was shortened by 7 bases and J by 5 bases, with 17 bases between the two germline ends. CDR1 is MRHNA and CDR2 is SNTAGT in the germline V gene. The CDR3 region is CASTREGGMTGELFF. The CDR3 DNA is TGTGCCAGCACTAGAGAGGGGGGAATGACCGGGGAGCTGTTTTTT.

V is TRBV18 and J is TRBJ2-7; TRBD2 matches 7 bases. The length of the CDR3 is 16 residues. Germline-derived CDR1 and CDR2 are KGHSH and LQKENI. V lost 6 bases and J lost 6; bases outside the gene matches: 17. CDR3 in amino acids: CASSGSTGGGSGEQYF. Written as DNA, the CDR3 is TGTGCCAGCTCGGGGTCCACGGGGGGAGGAAGTGGCGAGCAGTACTTC. The variable domain in full, with the rest retrieved from reference TRBV18 and TRBJ2-7, is NAGVMQNPRHLVRRRGQEARLRCSPMKGHSHVYWYRQLPEEGLKFMVYLQKENIIDESGMPKERFSAEFPKEGPSILRIQQVVRGDSAAYFCASSGSTGGGSGEQYFGPGTRLTVT.

V usage is TRBV7-3 and J usage is TRBJ2-3; D may match TRBD1 or TRBD2 (5 bases each). Between the trimmed V and J ends, which lost 5 bases and 1 base, there was a span of 22 bases. The CDR3 is made up of 18 amino acids. Germline V lookup: CDR1 SGHTA, CDR2 FQGTGA. This CDR3 is CASSPWTGRAKGTDTQYF. DNA of the CDR3: TGTGCCAGCAGCCCCTGGACGGGGCGGGCTAAGGGCACAGATACGCAGTATTTT.

V gene TRBV6-5 combines with J gene TRBJ2-7; D assignment may be TRBD1 or TRBD2 (5 bases each). This CDR3 is 13 amino acids long. The germline V gene encodes CDR1 MNHEY and CDR2 SVGAGI. The ends were cut back, 5 bases at V and 3 bases at J, with 11 bases in the middle. The CDR3 sequence is CASSPGPIYEQYF. The CDR3 DNA follows: TGTGCCAGCAGTCCGGGACCGATCTACGAGCAGTACTTC.

V is TRBV7-9 and J is TRBJ1-1; TRBD1 aligns across 11 bases. With 5 bases clipped from V and 7 bases from J, the junction kept 6 bases outside the gene matches. The CDR3 extends over 14 amino acids. CDR1 and CDR2 from the germline V gene are SEHNR and FQNEAQ (reference sequence). The CDR3 loop reads CASSGGQGDYEAFF. In nucleotides, the CDR3 is TGTGCCAGCAGCGGGGGACAGGGGGACTATGAAGCTTTCTTT. The variable domain in full, with the rest retrieved from reference TRBV7-9 and TRBJ1-1, is DTGVSQNPRHKITKRGQNVTFRCDPISEHNRLYWYRQTLGQGPEFLTYFQNEAQLEKSRLLSDRFSAERPKGSFSTLEIQRTEQGDSAMYLCASSGGQGDYEAFFGQGTRLTVV.

V and J are TRBV7-8 and TRBJ1-6; D remains unclear. With 5 bases removed from V and 5 bases from J, the gap between germline ends came to 16 bases. The germline CDR1 and CDR2 sequences are SGHVS and FQNEAQ. The CDR3 has 16 amino acids. The CDR3 bases are TGTGCCAGCAGCCCCATATTGATTCAAAATAATTCACCCCTCCACTTT. Its translation: CASSPILIQNNSPLHF.

The CDR3 DNA reads as TGTGCCAGCAGCTTGGTGGGCGCGAACACCGGGGAGCTGTTTTTT. Amino acid sequence: CASSLVGANTGELFF. The chain combines TRBV11-2 with TRBJ2-2, with D unclear. The CDR3 extends over 15 amino acids. V was pared by 3 bases and J by 0 bases, with 8 bases between. From germline, CDR1 is SGHAT and CDR2 FQNNGV.